This TCR beta chain is from a study of T cells in Graves' hyperthyroidism and ophthalmopathy. Looking at the study overall: At the time of initial diagnosis and before any treatment, peripheral blood was collected. Study-wide results and limits: Most clonotypes that expanded in the thyroid above 0.001 also showed up in blood. A model of 13 V-J pairs discriminated ophthalmopathy from stable hyperthyroidism.

Regions amplified from RNA transcripts were the TCR beta CDR3 regions. Using the HTBI primer set, a first-round RT-PCR was run on the TCR CDR3. TCRdb re-derived calls from the multiplex PCR reads in MiXCR, one entry per CDR3 protein. The sample includes under 400,000 distinct CDR3 sequences, around 25% seen only once; the top ten take roughly 80%. The CDR3 is made up of 15 amino acids. Germline values: CDR1 SGHRS, CDR2 YFSETQ. V lost 4 bases and J lost 0; bases outside the gene matches: 4. This clonotype was detected a few times. Its antigen is currently unknown. V and J are TRBV5-1 and TRBJ2-7; 10 nucleotides align to TRBD1. Sequenced input: blood. The receptor's source is a man aged 45-65 years with Graves' hyperthyroidism. CDR3 sequence (DNA): TGCGCCAGCAGCCCTTGGACAGGGGGCTCCTACGAGCAGTACTTC. This encodes CASSPWTGGSYEQYF.